The clone carrying this TCR beta chain showed up just a few times. Antigen: not known. This CDR3 contains 17 residues. Germline lookup yields CDR1 SGDLS and CDR2 YYNGEE. J gave up 3 bases and V 4 bases, and 10 bases lay outside the gene matches. Using a J-beta primer mix together with a sample-barcoded 5' primer, a second PCR was run for about 6 to 12 cycles. Each CDR3 protein gets one entry after TCRdb re-called the 5' RACE reads with MiXCR. The table has 1.5 million to 2 million distinct CDR3 sequences, about 30% seen once. These data belong to a study of blood T cells in healthy people across ages. Overall study results and limits: Nothing was known about donor CMV status, and this possibly confounded expanded clonotype changes. A roughly linear fall in TCR beta diversity per million T cells was seen with increasing age. The study could not conclusively compare naive and antigen-experienced cells, given its unsorted PBMCs. More naive CD4+ cells and higher diversity were found in long-lived than in aged donors.

Source material: blood. The source of this sequence is a woman aged 25-40 years in good health. This chain uses TRBV9 with TRBJ2-1; TRBD2 agrees at 10 bases. CDR3 region: CASSLGIAGGVYNEQFF. The CDR3 nucleotides read TGTGCCAGCAGCCTGGGGATAGCGGGAGGTGTCTACAATGAGCAGTTCTTC.